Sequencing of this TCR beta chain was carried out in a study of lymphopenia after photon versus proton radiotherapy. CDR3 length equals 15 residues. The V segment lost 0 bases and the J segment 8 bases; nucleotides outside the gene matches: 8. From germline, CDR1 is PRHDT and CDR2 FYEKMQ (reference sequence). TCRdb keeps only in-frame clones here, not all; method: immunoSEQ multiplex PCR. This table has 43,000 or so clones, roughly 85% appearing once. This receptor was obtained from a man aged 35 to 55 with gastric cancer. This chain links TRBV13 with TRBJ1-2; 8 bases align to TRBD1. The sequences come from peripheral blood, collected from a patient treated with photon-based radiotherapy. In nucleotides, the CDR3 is TGTGCCAGCAGCTTAGGACTCGGACAGGGTTGGGGCTACACCTTC. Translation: CASSLGLGQGWGYTF.